A single sample gave rise to the 8 T cell receptor beta chains below, sequenced in a study of CD8+ T cells in alopecia areata. As the sequencing template, cDNA was produced by extracting RNA and reverse transcribing it. Profiling relied on immunoSEQ multiplex PCR, and the TCRdb table lists in-frame clones only, not all of them. The sample consists of around 200,000 clones, about 60% of them appearing once. Treatment described: oral pan-JAK inhibitor, 5-10 mg twice daily. This material consisted of CD8+ T cells sorted from blood, taken at week 24, from a patient treated with tofacitinib. These receptors came from a human donor with alopecia areata.

This clone has more than one count but fewer than ten. The same CDR3 also results from other DNA sequences found in this sample. The rearrangement joins TRBV9 to TRBJ2-1, with no clear D. This CDR3 spans 11 amino acids. Germline V lookup: CDR1 SGDLS, CDR2 YYNGEE. V was clipped by 0 bases and J by 9 bases, with 4 bases between them. The CDR3 DNA is TGTGCCAGCAGCGTAGCAAGTGAGCAGTTCTTC. Its protein is CASSVASEQFF.

The gene calls are TRBV7-9 and TRBJ1-6; D perhaps matches TRBD1 (6 bases). Trimming pared 1 base from V and 9 bases from J, leaving 13 bases between. The CDR3 length is 15 residues. Per the germline V gene, CDR1 is SEHNR and CDR2 is FQNEAQ (reference sequence). CDR3 sequence: CASSLGAGEGSPLHF. In DNA, the CDR3 is TGTGCCAGCAGCTTAGGAGCAGGGGAAGGTTCACCCCTCCACTTT.

The V call is TRBV5-6, the J call TRBJ2-5; D perhaps matches TRBD2 (6 bases). With 0 bases removed from V and 5 bases from J, the gap between germline ends came to 26 bases. CDR3 length: 19 amino acids. Germline CDR1 SGHDT, CDR2 YYEEEE. CDR3 in DNA: TGTGCCAGCAGCTTGGCCGGCGGGACTCTCCTCCTTTCGCGGGAGACCCAGTACTTC. Translating gives CASSLAGGTLLLSRETQYF.

The sample holds one count of this clone. This chain links TRBV7-9 with TRBJ1-6; the match to TRBD1 covers 7 bases. Germline V CDR1 and CDR2: SEHNR, FQNEAQ (reference sequence). V was pared by 5 bases and J by 6 bases, with 4 bases of the junction left unmatched. CDR3 size: 14 residues. The CDR3 here is CASSLWDSNSPLHF. The CDR3 coding sequence is TGTGCCAGCAGCCTTTGGGACAGTAATTCACCCCTCCACTTT.

CDR3 amino acids: CASSGTGRPNYGYTF. In nucleotides, the CDR3 is TGCGCCAGCAGCGGTACCGGACGACCTAACTATGGCTACACCTTC. The chain combines TRBV5-1 with TRBJ1-2, with D uncertain. The CDR3 covers 15 residues. With 4 bases removed from V and 0 bases from J, the gap between germline ends came to 13 bases. The germline V gene encodes CDR1 SGHRS and CDR2 YFSETQ.

The sample holds a few counts of this clone. This chain's CDR3 is CAWTPLGDTQYF. In DNA, the CDR3 is TGTGCCTGGACTCCTCTGGGGGATACGCAGTATTTT. This chain connects TRBV30 to TRBJ2-3, with D hard to call. The CDR3 runs to 12 residues. Per the germline V gene, CDR1 is GTSNPN and CDR2 is SVGIG (reference sequence). The ends were cut back, 4 bases at V and 6 bases at J, with 11 bases in the middle.

The chain recombines TRBV2 with TRBJ1-2; TRBD1 matches 7 bases. CDR1 is SNHLY, CDR2 FYNNEI, per germline. The CDR3 extends over 12 amino acids. V shed 8 bases and J 5 bases; nucleotides not matched to a gene: 5. The CDR3 loop is CASDTGVYGYTF. In nucleotides, the CDR3 is TGTGCCAGCGATACAGGGGTTTATGGCTACACCTTC.

V is TRBV7-9 and J is TRBJ1-6; D perhaps matches TRBD1 (6 bases). The V end was cut by 6 bases, the J end by 1 base, with 19 bases between. The CDR3 extends over 18 amino acids. The V gene's germline CDR1 is SEHNR and CDR2 FQNEAQ (reference sequence). CDR3 region: CASSLSGRGLSYNSPLHF. The CDR3 DNA reads as TGTGCCAGCAGTCTTAGTGGCAGGGGACTGTCCTATAATTCACCCCTCCACTTT. Full variable domain (remainder filled in from reference TRBV7-9 and TRBJ1-6): DTGVSQNPRHKITKRGQNVTFRCDPISEHNRLYWYRQTLGQGPEFLTYFQNEAQLEKSRLLSDRFSAERPKGSFSTLEIQRTEQGDSAMYLCASSLSGRGLSYNSPLHFGNGTRLTVT.